These 13 T cell receptor beta chains share one sample of origin, sequenced in a study of blood T cells in healthy people across ages. Primers used in a second PCR of about 7 to 11 cycles were a sample-barcoded 5' primer and a J-beta primer mix. TCRdb analysed the 5' RACE reads with MiXCR anew, one entry per CDR3 protein. The table records 1.5 million to 2 million distinct CDR3 sequences, approximately 50% of them present only once. The sequenced sample consisted of blood. These receptors all stem from a woman between 40 and 55 years old in good health.

This clonotype occurred many times. This may arise from a read error, as a much more abundant clone is one base away. V and J are TRBV29-1 and TRBJ2-5; D is ambiguous. CDR3 length: 13 residues. The V gene lost 4 bases and the J gene lost 11 bases, with 20 bases spanning the gap. Germline CDR1 reads SQVTM; CDR2 reads ANQGSEA. The CDR3 reads CSVGPSVWNEQYF. CDR3 DNA sequence: TGCAGCGTTGGGCCGTCAGTCTGGAATGAGCAGTACTTC.

The V and J genes are TRBV6-6 and TRBJ2-7; D might be TRBD1 or TRBD2, each matching 5 bases. The length of the CDR3 is 15 residues. From germline, CDR1 is MNHNY and CDR2 SVGAGI (reference sequence). V gave up 5 bases and J gave up 7 bases, with 21 bases separating them. The CDR3: CASSHTRGSGDEQYF. The CDR3 DNA follows: TGTGCCAGCAGTCACACGAGGGGTTCGGGCGATGAGCAGTACTTC.

The rearrangement uses TRBV6-5 and TRBJ1-6; 9 positions agree with TRBD1. CDR1 is MNHEY, CDR2 SVGAGI, per germline. CDR3 length equals 15 residues. J gave up 5 bases and V 6 bases, and 5 bases lay outside the gene matches. The CDR3 protein is CASRLQGANNSPLHF. CDR3 coding DNA: TGTGCCAGCAGGTTACAGGGGGCTAATAATTCACCCCTCCACTTT.

Concerning this clonotype: One end of the junction fails to match germline, which may point to a read error. The chain employs TRBV7-7 and TRBJ2-1; TRBD1 aligns across 7 bases. The germline gives CDR1 SSHAT, CDR2 FNYEAQ (reference sequence). The CDR3 extends over 16 amino acids. The CDR3 protein is CASSPLTRDSYNEQFF. In DNA form, the CDR3 reads TGTGCTAGCAGCCCACTCACCCGGGACAGCTACAATGAGCAGTTCTTC.

There are many counts of this clonotype. Mismatch with germline at one junction end may stem from a read error. This chain links TRBV5-1 with TRBJ2-5; 10 bases align to TRBD1. The CDR3 totals 13 residues. Germline V lookup: CDR1 SGHRS, CDR2 YFSETQ. CDR3 amino acids: CASRRDRGETQYF. CDR3 in DNA: TGTGCCAGCAGACGGGACAGGGGAGAGACCCAGTACTTC.

In its sample, this clonotype was seen a few times. The chain has TRBV20-1 and TRBJ1-4, with TRBD1 identical over 9 bases. This CDR3 is built from 14 residues. V was clipped by 3 bases and J by 8 bases; unmatched bases: 7. The V gene's germline CDR1 is DFQATT and CDR2 SNEGSKA (reference sequence). The CDR3 is CSASNRGLGEKLFF. The CDR3 nucleotides are TGCAGTGCTAGCAACAGGGGGCTAGGCGAAAAACTGTTTTTT.

This clonotype was seen a handful of times. The chain couples TRBV28 to TRBJ2-7, with TRBD2 matching over 9 bases. The DNA end is a closer match to TRBJ2-5, so the J assignment may be wrong. Germline CDR1 is MDHEN and CDR2 is SYDVKM. This CDR3 is 15 amino acids long. CDR3 coding DNA: TGTGCCAGCAGTTTAGTAGCGGGGGCGGGAGAGACCCAGTACTTC. This codes for CASSLVAGAGETQYF.

This chain connects TRBV20-1 to TRBJ2-5, with a tentative D call TRBD2 (6 bases). The V gene lost 2 bases and the J gene lost 4 bases, with 20 bases spanning the gap. The CDR3 spans 16 residues. Germline loops: CDR1 DFQATT, CDR2 SNEGSKA (reference sequence). Here the CDR3 reads CSARNPTGERRETQYF. CDR3 nucleotides: TGCAGTGCTAGAAATCCGACGGGGGAGCGAAGAGAGACCCAGTACTTC.

This clonotype was detected only a few times. The rearrangement joins TRBV20-1 to TRBJ2-3; 7 bases are shared with TRBD1. V trimming: 6 bases; J trimming: 0 bases; junction bases outside the gene matches: 6. Looked up from germline, CDR1 is DFQATT and CDR2 is SNEGSKA (reference sequence). The CDR3 has 14 amino acids. The CDR3 DNA reads TGCAGTGCGGTTGCGACAGGGAGCACAGATACGCAGTATTTT. This translates into CSAVATGSTDTQYF.

V and J are TRBV3-1 and TRBJ1-1, with unresolved D. This CDR3 is 14 amino acids long. V gave up 4 bases and J gave up 1 base, with 10 bases separating them. Per germline, CDR1 LGHDT and CDR2 YNNKEL (reference sequence). This CDR3 reads CASSRRTANTEAFF. The CDR3 nucleotides read TGTGCCAGCAGCCGAAGGACGGCGAACACTGAAGCTTTCTTT.

This clonotype showed up just a few times. CDR3 bases: TGTGCCAGCAGGGGAGCAGGGGGGCGAGAGACCCAGTACTTC. Protein sequence: CASRGAGGRETQYF. The gene calls are TRBV27 and TRBJ2-5; TRBD1 is a possible D gene (7 bases). V lost 6 bases and J 4 bases, leaving 15 bases between the germline ends. CDR3 length: 14 amino acids. The germline CDR1 and CDR2 sequences are MNHEY and SMNVEV (reference sequence).

The chain uses TRBV10-3 and TRBJ2-3; D gene unclear. V lost 10 bases, J lost 0 bases, and 11 bases lay in between. CDR3 length equals 13 residues. Germline V gene lookup returns CDR1 ENHRY and CDR2 SYGVKD. In nucleotides, the CDR3 is TGTGCCACTTTGGCCCTTAGCACAGATACGCAGTATTTT. It codes for CATLALSTDTQYF.

The chain carries TRBV6-6 and TRBJ1-2, with no clear D. CDR3 length: 16 amino acids. Looked up from germline, CDR1 is MNHNY and CDR2 is SVGAGI (reference sequence). With 7 bases removed from V and 8 bases from J, the gap between germline ends came to 26 bases. In DNA form, the CDR3 reads TGTGCCAGCATCGGGATTCTCATGCCCATCTCTGGCGGCTACACCTTC. Translating gives CASIGILMPISGGYTF.